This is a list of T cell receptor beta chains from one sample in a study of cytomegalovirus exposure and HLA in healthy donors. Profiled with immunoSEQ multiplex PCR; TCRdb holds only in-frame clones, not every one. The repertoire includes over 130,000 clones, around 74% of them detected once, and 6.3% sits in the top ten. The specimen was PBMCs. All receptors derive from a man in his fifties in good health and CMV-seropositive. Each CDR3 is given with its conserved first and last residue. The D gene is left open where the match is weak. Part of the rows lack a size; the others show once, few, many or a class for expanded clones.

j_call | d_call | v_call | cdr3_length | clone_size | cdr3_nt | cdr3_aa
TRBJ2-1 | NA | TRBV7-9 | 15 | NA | TGTGCCAGCAGCTTAGAAGGCGGTCCCTACAATGAGCAGTTCTTC | CASSLEGGPYNEQFF
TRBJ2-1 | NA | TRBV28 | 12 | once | TGTGCCAGCAGACTAACATGGAATGAGCAGTTCTTC | CASRLTWNEQFF
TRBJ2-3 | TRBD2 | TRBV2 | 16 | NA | TGTGCCAGCACCCAGGGGACTAGCGGGAGACTAGATACGCAGTATTTT | CASTQGTSGRLDTQYF
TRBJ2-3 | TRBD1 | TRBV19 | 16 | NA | TGTGCCAGCAATGAAGGGGGACAGGGCCCCACAGATACGCAGTATTTT | CASNEGGQGPTDTQYF
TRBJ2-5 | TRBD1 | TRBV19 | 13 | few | TGTGCCAGTCGCGGGACAGGCCAAGAGACCCAGTACTTC | CASRGTGQETQYF
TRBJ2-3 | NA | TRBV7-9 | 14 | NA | TGTGCCAGCAGCCCCGGGGTACTCACAGATACGCAGTATTTT | CASSPGVLTDTQYF
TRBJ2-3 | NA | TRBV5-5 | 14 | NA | TGTGCCAGCAGCTTGGCGGCGGGAACAGATACGCAGTATTTT | CASSLAAGTDTQYF
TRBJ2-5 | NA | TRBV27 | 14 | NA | TGTGCCAGCAGGCGGCTGGGACTGGAAGAGACCCAGTACTTC | CASRRLGLEETQYF
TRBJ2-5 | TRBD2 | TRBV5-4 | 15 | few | TGTGCCAGCAGCTTGTCACTAGCGGGAGGTGAGACCCAGTACTTC | CASSLSLAGGETQYF
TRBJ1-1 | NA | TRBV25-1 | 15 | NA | TGTGCCAGCAGTGCTCGAGGGAGGGGTGCCACTGAAGCTTTCTTT | CASSARGRGATEAFF
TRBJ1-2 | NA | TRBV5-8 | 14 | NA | TGTGCCAGCAGCTTGGCCGGGAAGGGTAGCGGCTACACCTTC | CASSLAGKGSGYTF
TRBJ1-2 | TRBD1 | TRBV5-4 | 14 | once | TGTGCCAGCAGCGTGGACAGGGAGCCCTATGGCTACACCTTC | CASSVDREPYGYTF
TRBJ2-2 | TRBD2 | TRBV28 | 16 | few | TGTGCCAGCAGTTTTTTGGGACTAGCGGGCACCGGGGAGCTGTTTTTT | CASSFLGLAGTGELFF
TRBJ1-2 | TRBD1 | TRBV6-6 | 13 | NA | TGTGCCAGTGTCCAAGGGGGCGCGAGTGGCTACACCTTC | CASVQGGASGYTF
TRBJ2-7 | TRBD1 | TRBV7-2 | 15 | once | TGTGCCAGCAGCGCCGGACAGGGGGCAGGGTACGAGCAGTACTTC | CASSAGQGAGYEQYF
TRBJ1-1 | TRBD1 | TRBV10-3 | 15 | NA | TGTGCCATCAGGGGGACAGGGGCGGACTCCACTGAAGCTTTCTTT | CAIRGTGADSTEAFF
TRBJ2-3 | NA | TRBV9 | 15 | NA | TGTGCCAGCAGCGTCGGAGGGGTCGGTTTGGATACGCAGTATTTT | CASSVGGVGLDTQYF
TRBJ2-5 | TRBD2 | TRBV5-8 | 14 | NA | TGTGCCAGCAGCGCGGGACTAGCTGGCGAGACCCAGTACTTC | CASSAGLAGETQYF
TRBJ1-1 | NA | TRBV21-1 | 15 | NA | TGTGCCAGCAGCAATAGGGGGGGCACGAACACTGAAGCTTTCTTT | CASSNRGGTNTEAFF
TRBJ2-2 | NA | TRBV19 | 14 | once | TGTGCCACGGCCTACGGGTCGAACACCGGGGAGCTGTTTTTT | CATAYGSNTGELFF
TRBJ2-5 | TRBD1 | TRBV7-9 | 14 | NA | TGTTCCAGCAGCTTCGACAGGGGGCCGGAGACCCAGTACTTC | CSSSFDRGPETQYF
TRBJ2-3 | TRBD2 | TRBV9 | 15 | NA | TGTGCCAGCAGCGCAACTAGCGGGAGTTGGGATACGCAGTATTTT | CASSATSGSWDTQYF
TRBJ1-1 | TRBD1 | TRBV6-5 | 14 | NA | TGTGCCAGCAGTTATACAACGGGACAGGGTAAAGCTTTCTTT | CASSYTTGQGKAFF
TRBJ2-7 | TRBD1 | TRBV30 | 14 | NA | TGTGCCTGGAGTCCCGGACAGGGAGCCTACGAGCAGTACTTC | CAWSPGQGAYEQYF
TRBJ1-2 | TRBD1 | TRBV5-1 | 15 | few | TGCGCCAGCAGCGGGCGACAGGGTTTTAACTATGGCTACACCTTC | CASSGRQGFNYGYTF
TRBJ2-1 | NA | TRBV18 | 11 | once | TGTGCCAGCTCACCCGGTAATGAGCAGTTCTTC | CASSPGNEQFF